This TCR beta chain was observed in a study of shared clonotypes between healthy human individuals. CD8 memory cells included CD45RO+ cells plus CCR7-negative CD45RA+ TemRA cells. Libraries were prepared by immunoSEQ multiplex PCR; TCRdb keeps only in-frame clonotypes and omits some of them. This table has roughly 660,000 clones, 90% appearing once. V lost 5 bases and J lost 5, with 16 bases in between. This CDR3 spans 15 amino acids. Per germline, CDR1 MNHEY and CDR2 SMNVEV (reference sequence). Source material: memory CD8+ T cells from PBMCs. Sample subset: CD45RO+ cells pooled with CCR7-negative TemRA cells. The V gene is TRBV27, the J gene TRBJ2-1; D remains unclear. The sequence was collected from a man younger than 30 in good health. Some clones in this sample may be carry-over from other donors' samples. Written as DNA, the CDR3 is TGTGCCAGCAGTCCACGCCGCGGCCGCCACAATGAGCAGTTCTTC. As protein: CASSPRRGRHNEQFF.